This note documents a single T cell receptor (beta chain) sequence. Data came from immunoSEQ multiplex PCR; TCRdb stores just in-frame clones and leaves some out. The data contain over 100,000 clones, 75% to 90% of them singletons. The entry originates in a study of T cell responses to AZD1222 COVID-19 vaccine. Researchers grouped second doses given at about 4 or about 12 weeks into one pool. The trim removed 5 bases at V and 2 bases at J, leaving 9 bases unmatched. The CDR3 runs 15 residues. CDR1 is SEHNR, CDR2 FQNEAQ, per germline (reference sequence). The sequenced sample was peripheral blood, obtained 28 days after the second AZD1222 dose. The sequence was collected from an adult who received the AZD1222 COVID-19 vaccine. The chain employs TRBV7-9 and TRBJ2-7; 7 positions match TRBD1. The CDR3 nucleotides are TGTGCCAGCAGCGACCGGGACAGAGGCCCCTACGAGCAGTACTTC. This codes for CASSDRDRGPYEQYF.